This record concerns one TCR beta chain sequence. Its antigen remains undetermined. No quality values exist for individual bases; no much larger clone is one base distant. The collaborating institutions used their own protocols to collect whole blood in K2EDTA tubes. For TCRbeta analysis, collaborators shipped samples as frozen whole blood, isolated PBMCs, or DNA extracted from either of those sample types. The source of the sample is a study of blood T cell repertoires in COVID-19 (dated by TCRdb to the early 2020s). Some background on the complete study: Samples covering the acute and convalescent phases of COVID-19 were provided by collaborators in the United States, Italy and Spain. Where available, HLA class I and class II types were obtained from metadata supplied by the sample provider rather than from assay-based typing. The dataset comprised deeply sampled blood TCRbeta repertoires from subjects exposed to, actively infected with, or recovered from COVID-19. Nearly every sample came with metadata listing a de-identified subject ID, COVID-19 status, age in years and sex. The repertoires were released in a freely available public database meant as a resource for research on the immune response to SARS-CoV-2. Samples were obtained from the ongoing ImmuneRACE study (first 160 participants) and from roughly 1,300 subjects provided by 6 global collaborators. The material from the prospective study consisted of cDNA or gDNA derived from T cells, B-cell-depleted T cells, or PBMCs.

TCRbeta CDR3 regions were amplified from genomic DNA using the immunoSEQ Assay, a bias-controlled multiplex PCR. From the authors' description of their analysis: Nucleated cell counts per sample were estimated from amplification of reference gene primers within the assay. To quantify the absolute abundance of each unique TCRbeta CDR3 rearrangement, sequence reads were collapsed and filtered. Productive Simpson clonality was computed per sample as the square root of Simpson's diversity index over productive rearrangements. This immuneACCESS table, as held by TCRdb, lists in-frame sequences with V and J called but not all clones. Of the missing ones, under half trace to an unresolved V gene in checked studies; the others have no known cause. V and J calls and clone size are those listed in that table; D and trimming were worked out from the DNA. Across this sample there are 130,000 or so clones, with 88% seen only once. About 2% of the sample rests with the top ten.

Findings and caveats that apply to the study as a whole: Clinical and demographic metadata were provided uncurated, with the amount varying by source and participant.

The CDR3 numbers 12 residues from cysteine through phenylalanine. Here the CDR3 DNA is all that survives: 36 bases in frame from base 1. CDR1 SQVTM and CDR2 ANQGSEA are derived from the germline V gene. V is shortened by 4 bases, J by 6 bases, and the region joining them spans 13 bases. The sequence is built from TRBV29-1 and TRBJ2-7; confidence is insufficient to name the D gene. The sample taken for sequencing was peripheral blood. The sequence came from a man aged 65 to 85 with active COVID-19. The DNA sequence is TGCAGCGTTGCCGGCGGCCCGGGCGAGCAGTACTTC. Its coded protein is CSVAGGPGEQYF.